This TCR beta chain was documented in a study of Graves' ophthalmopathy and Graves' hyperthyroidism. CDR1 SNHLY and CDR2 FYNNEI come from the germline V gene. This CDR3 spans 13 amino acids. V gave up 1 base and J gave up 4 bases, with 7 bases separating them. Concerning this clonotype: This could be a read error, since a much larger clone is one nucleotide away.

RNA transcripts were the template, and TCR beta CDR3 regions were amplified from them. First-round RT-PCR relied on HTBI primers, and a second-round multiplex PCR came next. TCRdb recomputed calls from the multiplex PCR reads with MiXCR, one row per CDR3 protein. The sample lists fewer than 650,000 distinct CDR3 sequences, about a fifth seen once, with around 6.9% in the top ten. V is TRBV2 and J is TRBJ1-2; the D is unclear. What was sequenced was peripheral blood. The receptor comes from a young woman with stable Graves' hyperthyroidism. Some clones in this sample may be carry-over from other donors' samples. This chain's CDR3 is CASSEESAYGYTF. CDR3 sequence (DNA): TGTGCCAGCAGTGAAGAGTCAGCCTATGGCTACACCTTC.